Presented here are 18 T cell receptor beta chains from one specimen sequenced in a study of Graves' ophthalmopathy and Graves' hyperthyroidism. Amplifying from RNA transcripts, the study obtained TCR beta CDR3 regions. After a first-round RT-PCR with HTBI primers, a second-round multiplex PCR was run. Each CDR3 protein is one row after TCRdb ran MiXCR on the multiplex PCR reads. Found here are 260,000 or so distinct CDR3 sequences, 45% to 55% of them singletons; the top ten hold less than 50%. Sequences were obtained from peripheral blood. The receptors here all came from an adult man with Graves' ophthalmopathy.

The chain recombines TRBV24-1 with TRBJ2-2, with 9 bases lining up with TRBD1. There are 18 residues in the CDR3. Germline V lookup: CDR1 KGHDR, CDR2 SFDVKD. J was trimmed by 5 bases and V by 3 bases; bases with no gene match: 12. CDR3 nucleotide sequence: TGTGCCACCAGTGATCTAGTCGATCCGGGACAGGGTACCGGGGAGCTGTTTTTT. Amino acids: CATSDLVDPGQGTGELFF.

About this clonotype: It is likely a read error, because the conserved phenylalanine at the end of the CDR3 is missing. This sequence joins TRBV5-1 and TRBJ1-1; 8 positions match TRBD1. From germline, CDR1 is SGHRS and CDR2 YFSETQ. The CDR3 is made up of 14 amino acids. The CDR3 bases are TGTGCCAGCAGCTTGGACAGGGAAGGCACTGAAGCTTTCCTT. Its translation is CASSLDREGTEAFL.

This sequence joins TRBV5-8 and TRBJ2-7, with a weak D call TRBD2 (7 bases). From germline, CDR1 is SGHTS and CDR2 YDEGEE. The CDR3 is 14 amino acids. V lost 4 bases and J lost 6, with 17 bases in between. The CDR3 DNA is TGTGCCAGCAGCCAATCCGGGGGGCTCGGCGAGCAGTACTTC. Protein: CASSQSGGLGEQYF. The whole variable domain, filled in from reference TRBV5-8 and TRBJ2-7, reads EAGVTQSPTHLIKTRGQQATLRCSPISGHTSVYWYQQALGLGLQFLLWYDEGEERNRGNFPPRFSGRQFPNYSSELNVNALELEDSALYLCASSQSGGLGEQYFGPGTRLTVT.

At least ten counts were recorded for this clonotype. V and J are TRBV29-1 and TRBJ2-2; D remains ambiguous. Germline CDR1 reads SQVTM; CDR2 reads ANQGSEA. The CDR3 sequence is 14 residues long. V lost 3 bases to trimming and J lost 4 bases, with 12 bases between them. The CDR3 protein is CSVEERGVTGELFF. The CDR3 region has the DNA TGCAGCGTTGAGGAGCGTGGAGTCACCGGGGAGCTGTTTTTT.

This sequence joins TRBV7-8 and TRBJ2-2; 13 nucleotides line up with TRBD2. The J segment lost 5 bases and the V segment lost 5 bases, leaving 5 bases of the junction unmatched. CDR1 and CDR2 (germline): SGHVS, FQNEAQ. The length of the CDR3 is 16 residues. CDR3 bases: TGTGCCAGCAGCCACTGGACTAGCGGGAGTACCGGGGAGCTGTTTTTT. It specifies CASSHWTSGSTGELFF.

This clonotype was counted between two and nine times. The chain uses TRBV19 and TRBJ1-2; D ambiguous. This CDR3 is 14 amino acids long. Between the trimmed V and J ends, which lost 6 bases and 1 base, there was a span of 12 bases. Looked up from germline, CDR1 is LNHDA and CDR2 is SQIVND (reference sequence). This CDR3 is CASRPPGSNYGYTF. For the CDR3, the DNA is TGTGCCAGTAGGCCGCCGGGGAGTAACTATGGCTACACCTTC.

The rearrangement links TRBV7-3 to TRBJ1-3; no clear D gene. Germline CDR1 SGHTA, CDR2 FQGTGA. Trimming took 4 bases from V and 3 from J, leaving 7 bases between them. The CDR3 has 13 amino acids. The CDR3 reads CASSWTDGNTIYF. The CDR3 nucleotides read TGTGCCAGCAGCTGGACGGATGGAAACACCATATATTTT.

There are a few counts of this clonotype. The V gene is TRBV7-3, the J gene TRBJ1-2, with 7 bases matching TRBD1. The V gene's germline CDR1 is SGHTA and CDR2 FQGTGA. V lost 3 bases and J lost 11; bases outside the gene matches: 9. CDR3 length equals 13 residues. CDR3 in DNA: TGTGCCAGCAGCTTCCGGGACAGCTCTGCTTACACCTTC. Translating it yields CASSFRDSSAYTF. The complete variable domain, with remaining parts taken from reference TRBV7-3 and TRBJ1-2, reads GAGVSQTPSNKVTEKGKYVELRCDPISGHTALYWYRQSLGQGPEFLIYFQGTGAADDSGLPNDRFFAVRPEGSVSTLKIQRTERGDSAVYLCASSFRDSSAYTFGSGTRLTVV.

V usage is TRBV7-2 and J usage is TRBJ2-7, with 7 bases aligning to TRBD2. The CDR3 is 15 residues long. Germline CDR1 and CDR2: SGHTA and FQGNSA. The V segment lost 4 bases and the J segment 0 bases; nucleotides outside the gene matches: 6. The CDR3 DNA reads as TGTGCCAGCAGCTACCGGGACTACCTCTCCTACGAGCAGTACTTC. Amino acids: CASSYRDYLSYEQYF.

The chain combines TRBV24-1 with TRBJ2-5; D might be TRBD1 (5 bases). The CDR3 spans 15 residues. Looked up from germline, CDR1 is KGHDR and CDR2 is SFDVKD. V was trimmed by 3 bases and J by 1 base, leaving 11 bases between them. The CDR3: CATSDKGAFQETQYF. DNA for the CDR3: TGTGCCACCAGTGATAAAGGGGCGTTCCAAGAGACCCAGTACTTC.

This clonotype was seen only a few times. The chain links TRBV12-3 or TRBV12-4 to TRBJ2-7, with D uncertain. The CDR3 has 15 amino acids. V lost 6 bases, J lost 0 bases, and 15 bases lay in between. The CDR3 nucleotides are TGTGCCAGCAGCAAAGACCCATACGGCTCCTACGAGCAGTACTTC. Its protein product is CASSKDPYGSYEQYF.

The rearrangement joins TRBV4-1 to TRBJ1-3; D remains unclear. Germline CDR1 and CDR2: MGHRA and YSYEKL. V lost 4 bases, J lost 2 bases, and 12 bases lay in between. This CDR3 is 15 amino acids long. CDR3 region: CASSLFARTGNTIYF. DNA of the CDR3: TGCGCCAGCAGCCTCTTCGCCCGGACTGGAAACACCATATATTTT.

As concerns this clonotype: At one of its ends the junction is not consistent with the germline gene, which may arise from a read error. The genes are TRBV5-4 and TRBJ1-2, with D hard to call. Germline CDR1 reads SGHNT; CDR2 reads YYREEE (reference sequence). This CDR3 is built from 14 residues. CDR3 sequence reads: CASSLRTDNYGHTF. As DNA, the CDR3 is TGTGCCAGCAGCTTACGAACAGATAACTATGGCCACACCTTC.

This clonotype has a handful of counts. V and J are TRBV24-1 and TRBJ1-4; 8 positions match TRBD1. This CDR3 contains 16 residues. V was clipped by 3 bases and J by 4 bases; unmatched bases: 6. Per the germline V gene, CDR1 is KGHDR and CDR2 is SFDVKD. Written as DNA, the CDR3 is TGTGCCACCAGTGATCGGAAGACAGGGGTTAATGAAAAACTGTTTTTT. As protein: CATSDRKTGVNEKLFF.

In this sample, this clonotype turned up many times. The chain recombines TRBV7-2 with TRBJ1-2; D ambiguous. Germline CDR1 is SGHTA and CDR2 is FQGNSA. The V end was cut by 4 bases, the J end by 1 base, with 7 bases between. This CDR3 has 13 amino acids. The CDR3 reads CASSSGINYGYTF. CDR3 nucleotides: TGTGCCAGCAGCTCGGGGATTAACTATGGCTACACCTTC.

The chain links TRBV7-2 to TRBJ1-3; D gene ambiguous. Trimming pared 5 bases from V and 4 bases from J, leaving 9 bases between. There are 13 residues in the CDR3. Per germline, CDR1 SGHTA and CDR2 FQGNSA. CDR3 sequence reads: CASSPLWGNTIYF. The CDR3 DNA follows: TGTGCCAGCAGCCCCCTCTGGGGAAACACCATATATTTT.

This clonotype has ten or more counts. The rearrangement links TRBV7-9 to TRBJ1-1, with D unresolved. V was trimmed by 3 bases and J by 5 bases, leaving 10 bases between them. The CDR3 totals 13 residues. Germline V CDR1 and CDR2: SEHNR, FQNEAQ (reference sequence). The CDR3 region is CASSLVTLTEAFF. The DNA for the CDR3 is TGTGCCAGCAGCTTGGTGACTTTAACTGAAGCTTTCTTT.

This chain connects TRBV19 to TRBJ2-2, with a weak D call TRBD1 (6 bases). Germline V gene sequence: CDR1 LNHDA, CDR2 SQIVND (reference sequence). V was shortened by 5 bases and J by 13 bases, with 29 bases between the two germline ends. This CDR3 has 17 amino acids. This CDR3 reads CASSFPGRSWGREGLFF. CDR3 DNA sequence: TGTGCCAGTAGTTTCCCCGGCAGGTCTTGGGGGCGTGAGGGGCTGTTTTTT.